The sequence of this T cell receptor (beta chain) was determined in a study of regulatory T cells in long-lasting Graves disease. Findings and caveats of the study: Peripheral blood alone, not thyroid tissue, underwent study. Among persistent patients, a larger number of public clonotypes were shared (about 3,000) than among newly diagnosed patients (more than 850).

Both iRepertoire HTBI primers and Arm-PCR of CDR3 regions were used to build the TCR beta libraries. Via MiXCR, TCRdb re-called the multiplex PCR reads, giving one row per CDR3 protein. The table shows roughly 400,000 distinct CDR3 sequences, with about 15% occurring only once. Specified time point: newly diagnosed GD, antithyroid drugs for less than 3 months. RNA from PBMCs was the source of the TCR library. The patient group derived from an endocrinology department in Xi'an, China. A note on this clonotype: Its antigen is currently unknown.

V shed 5 bases and J shed 4 bases, with 11 bases lying between them. Per the germline V gene, CDR1 is MDHEN and CDR2 is SYDVKM. The CDR3 consists of 14 residues. The same data also contributed to another study, on T cells in Graves' hyperthyroidism and ophthalmopathy. As reported in that work: Subjects aged 18 to 65 presented with newly diagnosed hyperthyroidism of less than 2 months' duration.

The gene calls are TRBV28 and TRBJ1-4; maybe TRBD1 (5 bases). The specimen comprised peripheral blood mononuclear cells (PBMCs), sampled at new diagnosis, from a patient treated with antithyroid drugs. The TCR sequence derives from a woman aged 40 to 50 with Graves disease. CDR3 sequence (DNA): TGTGCCAGCAGTCAAAGACAGCTTAATGAAAAACTGTTTTTT. It is translated as CASSQRQLNEKLFF.